Listed below are T cell receptor beta chains from one sample, sequenced in a study of T cell repertoires in cytomegalovirus infection. TCRdb ran MiXCR on the reads and lists one entry per CDR3 protein. The table shows almost 300,000 distinct CDR3 sequences, with approximately 8.9% occurring only once. The sample taken for sequencing was PBMCs. These receptors were obtained from a human donor in good health (CMV status not recorded). Some clones in this sample may be carry-over from other donors' samples. The CDR3 runs from the conserved cysteine through the conserved F or W. Each record gives: clone size, V gene, J gene, D gene, CDR3 DNA, CDR3 protein. D genes are given only for firm matches. The listing skips clone size in some rows; elsewhere it reads once, few, many or a size class.

clone_size: -
v_call: TRBV20-1
j_call: TRBJ1-1
d_call: TRBD1
cdr3_nt: TGCAGTGCTAGCGCGGGACAGTTGAACACTGAAGCTTTCTTT
cdr3_aa: CSASAGQLNTEAFF

clone_size: many
v_call: TRBV20-1
j_call: TRBJ2-2
d_call: -
cdr3_nt: TGCAGTGCTAGTAGGGCAGGGGAGGTCACCGGGGAGCTGTTTTTT
cdr3_aa: CSASRAGEVTGELFF

clone_size: -
v_call: TRBV5-6
j_call: TRBJ1-5
d_call: -
cdr3_nt: TGTGCCAGCAGCTTGGTCTCAGGTCGTGGCAATCAGCCCCAGCATTTT
cdr3_aa: CASSLVSGRGNQPQHF

clone_size: many
v_call: TRBV6-6
j_call: TRBJ1-4
d_call: -
cdr3_nt: TGTGCCAGCAGTTATAGCAGGGGCGATGAAAAACTGTTTTTT
cdr3_aa: CASSYSRGDEKLFF

clone_size: many
v_call: TRBV7-7
j_call: TRBJ2-1
d_call: -
cdr3_nt: TGTGCTAGCAGCTTAGAGGTTCTCCATGAGCAGTTCTTC
cdr3_aa: CASSLEVLHEQFF

clone_size: many
v_call: TRBV7-2
j_call: TRBJ1-5
d_call: -
cdr3_nt: TGTGCCACTGGGACCGGCAATCAGCCCCAGCATTTT
cdr3_aa: CATGTGNQPQHF

clone_size: few
v_call: TRBV20-1
j_call: TRBJ1-1
d_call: TRBD1
cdr3_nt: TGCAGTGCTAGACCGGGACAGTCGAACACTGAAGCTTTCTTT
cdr3_aa: CSARPGQSNTEAFF

clone_size: many
v_call: TRBV12-3/TRBV12-4
j_call: TRBJ2-3
d_call: -
cdr3_nt: TGTGCCAGCAGTTTAGTAGGTGGGACCGGCGATACGCAGTATTTT
cdr3_aa: CASSLVGGTGDTQYF

clone_size: many
v_call: TRBV6-2/TRBV6-3
j_call: TRBJ2-2
d_call: -
cdr3_nt: TGTGCCAGCAGTCCAGTGGGACGGACGAACACCGGGGAGCTGTTTTTT
cdr3_aa: CASSPVGRTNTGELFF

clone_size: -
v_call: TRBV20-1
j_call: TRBJ1-5
d_call: -
cdr3_nt: TGCAGTGCTGGGAAGGGGAGCAATCAGCCCCAGCATTTT
cdr3_aa: CSAGKGSNQPQHF

clone_size: many
v_call: TRBV11-3
j_call: TRBJ2-5
d_call: TRBD2
cdr3_nt: TGTGCCAGCAGCTTTAGACTAGCGGGGCACCAAGAGACCCAGTACTTC
cdr3_aa: CASSFRLAGHQETQYF

clone_size: few
v_call: TRBV28
j_call: TRBJ1-1
d_call: TRBD1
cdr3_nt: TGTGCCAGCAGTTCGGGGGACAGAAGGCTTAGCGCTTTCTTT
cdr3_aa: CASSSGDRRLSAFF

clone_size: many
v_call: TRBV7-2
j_call: TRBJ2-1
d_call: -
cdr3_nt: TGTGCCAGCAGCCCAAGTAGAAGTGAGCAGTTCTTC
cdr3_aa: CASSPSRSEQFF

clone_size: many
v_call: TRBV10-3
j_call: TRBJ1-3
d_call: -
cdr3_nt: TGTGCCATCAGTACGACAGCGTTCTCTGGAAACACCATATATTTT
cdr3_aa: CAISTTAFSGNTIYF

clone_size: many
v_call: TRBV18
j_call: TRBJ1-1
d_call: -
cdr3_nt: TGTGCCAGCTCACCGGGACACTCCTACACTGAAGCTTTCTTT
cdr3_aa: CASSPGHSYTEAFF

clone_size: many
v_call: TRBV3-1
j_call: TRBJ2-1
d_call: -
cdr3_nt: TGTGCCAGCAGCCAACGTCGAAGTAATGAGCAGTTCTTC
cdr3_aa: CASSQRRSNEQFF

clone_size: many
v_call: TRBV20-1
j_call: TRBJ1-1
d_call: -
cdr3_nt: TGCAGTGCCCCAGGGAGCGTAAACACTGAAGCTTTCTTT
cdr3_aa: CSAPGSVNTEAFF

clone_size: many
v_call: TRBV12-3/TRBV12-4
j_call: TRBJ1-6
d_call: -
cdr3_nt: TGTGCCAGCAGTTCGACCCGGGGAATCAGCAATTCACCCCTCCACTTT
cdr3_aa: CASSSTRGISNSPLHF

clone_size: many
v_call: TRBV7-2
j_call: TRBJ1-5
d_call: TRBD1
cdr3_nt: TGTGCCAGCAGTACAAAAACAGGGGGCGTCAATCAGCCCCAGCATTTT
cdr3_aa: CASSTKTGGVNQPQHF

clone_size: -
v_call: TRBV12-5
j_call: TRBJ2-7
d_call: -
cdr3_nt: TGTGCTAGTGGCCCCCGTTGGAATCTTTACGAGCAGTACTTC
cdr3_aa: CASGPRWNLYEQYF

clone_size: -
v_call: TRBV28
j_call: TRBJ1-2
d_call: -
cdr3_nt: TGTGCCAGCAGTCCAATTCCCGGGTCAGGAGGGTATGGCTACACCTTC
cdr3_aa: CASSPIPGSGGYGYTF

clone_size: many
v_call: TRBV14
j_call: TRBJ2-2
d_call: -
cdr3_nt: TGTGCCAGCAGCCAAGGTCCCAGCACCACCGGGGAGCTGTTTTTT
cdr3_aa: CASSQGPSTTGELFF

clone_size: few
v_call: TRBV28
j_call: TRBJ1-1
d_call: TRBD1
cdr3_nt: TGTGCCAGCAGTTTAGCAGGGGGGGGATATGAAGCTTTCTTT
cdr3_aa: CASSLAGGGYEAFF

clone_size: many
v_call: TRBV11-1
j_call: TRBJ2-1
d_call: -
cdr3_nt: TGTGCCAGCAGCTTAGAGGGGGAGCGGGGCCCATACAATGAGCAGTTCTTC
cdr3_aa: CASSLEGERGPYNEQFF

clone_size: many
v_call: TRBV20-1
j_call: TRBJ2-1
d_call: TRBD2
cdr3_nt: TGCAGTGCTAGAAGATCAGCGGGGGGCTCAAGCTCCTACAATGAGCAGTTCTTC
cdr3_aa: CSARRSAGGSSSYNEQFF

clone_size: few
v_call: TRBV2
j_call: TRBJ1-1
d_call: -
cdr3_nt: TGTGCCAGCACCGGAGTTATTGGGAACACTGAAGCTTTCTTT
cdr3_aa: CASTGVIGNTEAFF

clone_size: many
v_call: TRBV27
j_call: TRBJ2-1
d_call: -
cdr3_nt: TGTGCCAGCAGTTTATCAAGGACGCTCTTCGGATCAAATGAGCAGTTCTTC
cdr3_aa: CASSLSRTLFGSNEQFF

clone_size: many
v_call: TRBV18
j_call: TRBJ2-1
d_call: -
cdr3_nt: TGTGCCAGCAGTCCCGGCTTGGAGCAGTTCTTC
cdr3_aa: CASSPGLEQFF

clone_size: many
v_call: TRBV6-5
j_call: TRBJ2-1
d_call: TRBD2
cdr3_nt: TGTGCCAGCAGTTACGGGACTAGCTACAATGAGCAGTTCTTC
cdr3_aa: CASSYGTSYNEQFF

clone_size: many
v_call: TRBV6-1
j_call: TRBJ2-2
d_call: TRBD1
cdr3_nt: TGTGCCAGCAGTTCCCCAGGGGGCTACACCGGGGAGCTGTTTTTT
cdr3_aa: CASSSPGGYTGELFF

clone_size: many
v_call: TRBV12-3/TRBV12-4
j_call: TRBJ2-2
d_call: TRBD1
cdr3_nt: TGTGCCACCGCGACAGGGGGATCCGGGGAGCTGTTTTTT
cdr3_aa: CATATGGSGELFF

clone_size: many
v_call: TRBV25-1
j_call: TRBJ2-1
d_call: -
cdr3_nt: TGTGCCAGCAGTGAACACGACAATGAGCAGTTCTTC
cdr3_aa: CASSEHDNEQFF

clone_size: many
v_call: TRBV12-3/TRBV12-4
j_call: TRBJ2-1
d_call: -
cdr3_nt: TGTGCCAGCGTCATGGGGGCCGGGAATGAGCAGTTCTTC
cdr3_aa: CASVMGAGNEQFF

clone_size: few
v_call: TRBV27
j_call: TRBJ2-7
d_call: -
cdr3_nt: TGTGCCAGCAGTTCCTCGTACGTCGACGAGCAGTACTTC
cdr3_aa: CASSSSYVDEQYF

clone_size: many
v_call: TRBV28
j_call: TRBJ1-5
d_call: TRBD1
cdr3_nt: TGTGCCAGCAGAAACAGGGGGGCGTCGAGCAATCAGCCCCAGCATTTT
cdr3_aa: CASRNRGASSNQPQHF

clone_size: many
v_call: TRBV7-9
j_call: TRBJ1-4
d_call: TRBD1
cdr3_nt: TGTGCCAGCAGCCTCCTCGGGACAGATACCGAAAAACTGTTTTTT
cdr3_aa: CASSLLGTDTEKLFF

clone_size: -
v_call: TRBV9
j_call: TRBJ2-6
d_call: -
cdr3_nt: TGTGCCAGCAGCGGAAGCACGTCTGGGGCCAACGTCCTGACTTTC
cdr3_aa: CASSGSTSGANVLTF

clone_size: many
v_call: TRBV24-1
j_call: TRBJ1-5
d_call: TRBD1
cdr3_nt: TGTGCCACCAGTGACTCGGGACAGGGCGGGGGCAATCAGCCCCAGCATTTT
cdr3_aa: CATSDSGQGGGNQPQHF

clone_size: -
v_call: TRBV20-1
j_call: TRBJ1-5
d_call: -
cdr3_nt: TGCAGTGCTAGTTATTCGGGTAGCAATCAGCCCCAGCATTTT
cdr3_aa: CSASYSGSNQPQHF

clone_size: few
v_call: TRBV15
j_call: TRBJ1-6
d_call: -
cdr3_nt: TGTGCCACCAGCAGAGACGGGTCACCCCTCCACTTT
cdr3_aa: CATSRDGSPLHF

clone_size: many
v_call: TRBV5-1
j_call: TRBJ2-1
d_call: TRBD2
cdr3_nt: TGCGCCAGCAGCTTCACCCTGGTAGCGGGGGGGCATCAGGAGCAGTTCTTC
cdr3_aa: CASSFTLVAGGHQEQFF

clone_size: many
v_call: TRBV28
j_call: TRBJ1-6
d_call: TRBD1
cdr3_nt: TGTGCCAGCAGTTTACAGGGGGTCAATTCACCCCTCCACTTT
cdr3_aa: CASSLQGVNSPLHF

clone_size: many
v_call: TRBV7-2
j_call: TRBJ2-5
d_call: -
cdr3_nt: TGTGCCAGCAGCTTAGTGAGGGCCGCGCGAGGAGAGACCCAGTACTTC
cdr3_aa: CASSLVRAARGETQYF

clone_size: many
v_call: TRBV28
j_call: TRBJ2-2
d_call: -
cdr3_nt: TGTGCCAGCAGTTTAAGCTCGTTAGGGGAGCTGTTTTTT
cdr3_aa: CASSLSSLGELFF

clone_size: few
v_call: TRBV28
j_call: TRBJ1-5
d_call: -
cdr3_nt: TGTGCCAGCAGTTTATTCGGGAATCAGCCCCAGCATTTT
cdr3_aa: CASSLFGNQPQHF

clone_size: -
v_call: TRBV6-2/TRBV6-3
j_call: TRBJ2-4
d_call: -
cdr3_nt: TGTGCCAGCACTCACAAAAACATTCAGTACTTC
cdr3_aa: CASTHKNIQYF

clone_size: -
v_call: TRBV9
j_call: TRBJ1-1
d_call: -
cdr3_nt: TGTGCCAGCAGCGCCCTAATGTACGGGAACACTGAAGCTTTCTTT
cdr3_aa: CASSALMYGNTEAFF